This T cell receptor (beta chain) was identified during a study of tumor-infiltrating lymphocytes in primary liver carcinoma. Study context: Male and female patients aged 30 to 69 years made up the cohort. Points from the study as a whole: Merely some 8-24% of top clones spanned all five tumor regions.

The table lists this clonotype with a few counts. Its antigen is not known. Unsorted bulk tissue of about 20-30 mg yielded co-extracted RNA and DNA. The patients lived with chronic HBV infection and had not yet received any treatment. Sampling of every tumor involved five separate regions. These included the tumor centre. The CDR3 covers 15 residues. The V end was cut by 1 base, the J end by 4 bases, with 14 bases between. Germline CDR1 and CDR2: MGHRA and YSYEKL. A constant-region primer primed TCR beta cDNA synthesis from about 0.55 ug of total RNA. Investigators got TCR beta libraries out of three nested multiplex PCR rounds, done with slightly modified ARM-PCR. For around 9 cycles apiece, the opening two PCR rounds ran with TRBV1-TRBV30 forward primers and a C-beta reverse primer. From the multiplex PCR reads, TCRdb called clonotypes with MiXCR, one entry per CDR3 protein. The sample has roughly 120,000 distinct CDR3 sequences; 50% to 80% are singletons.

This receptor was identified in an older woman with primary liver carcinoma and hepatitis B virus infection. This chain links TRBV4-1 with TRBJ2-7; D perhaps matches TRBD1 (6 bases). Sequencing input: liver tumor tissue from sampling region 3. The sample's subset: tumor region T3, left-lateral pole. CDR3 protein: CASSQVPGTQYEQYF. CDR3 sequence (DNA): TGCGCCAGCAGCCAAGTCCCCGGGACACAATACGAGCAGTACTTC.